This T cell receptor (beta chain) came from a study of chemoradiotherapy in HPV16-positive cancers. About the research overall: Functional T-cell assays on a couple of HPV16-positive patients' cells defined candidate HPV-specific clones and common TCR motifs. Study-wide points: For HPV16-positive patients, expanding HPV-responsive T cells associated with longer recurrence-free survival. During treatment, candidate HPV-specific clones and E7-related motifs expanded in tumor. HPV-specific T cells were functionally defined from only two HPV16-positive patients.

With V trimmed by 6 bases and J by 0 bases, 7 bases remained unmatched. The CDR3 runs 15 residues. Germline values: CDR1 SGHTA, CDR2 FQGNSA. Sequenced by immunoSEQ multiplex PCR; TCRdb stores in-frame clones only, minus some. The sample records approximately 20,000 clones, around 87% being singletons. A remark on this clone: Its antigen is undetermined.

Sequences were derived from blood, sampled from a patient who underwent chemoradiotherapy. The clonotype was recovered from a human donor with HPV-associated anogenital cancer. The chain joins TRBV7-2 to TRBJ2-5, with 7 nucleotides matching TRBD2. Here the CDR3 reads CASSSSGVYQETQYF. The CDR3 DNA reads TGTGCCAGCAGTTCAAGCGGGGTGTACCAAGAGACCCAGTACTTC. The full variable domain, completed using reference TRBV7-2 and TRBJ2-5, is GAGVSQSPSNKVTEKGKDVELRCDPISGHTALYWYRQSLGQGLEFLIYFQGNSAPDKSGLPSDRFSAERTGGSVSTLTIQRTQQEDSAVYLCASSSSGVYQETQYFGPGTRLLVL.